This TCR beta chain stems from a study of control samples from healthy donors and cancer patients. Germline V gene sequence: CDR1 GTSNPN, CDR2 SVGIG (reference sequence). Unmatched junction bases numbered 6, after V lost 2 bases and J lost 0 bases. The CDR3 is 16 amino acids. Only in-frame clones appear in the TCRdb table, and some are missing; sequencing was by immunoSEQ multiplex PCR. The profile shows fewer than 150,000 clones, approximately 89% of them singletons. The chain links TRBV30 to TRBJ1-3; TRBD1 aligns across 8 bases. The TCR originated in a man younger than 35 in good health. Material: blood. The CDR3 DNA follows: TGTGCCTGGAGTCGGACAGGGCCCAGCTCTGGAAACACCATATATTTT. Its protein product is CAWSRTGPSSGNTIYF.